The present T cell receptor beta chain was sequenced within a study of cytomegalovirus exposure and HLA in healthy donors. Study summary: One earlier analysis, a look at about 179 million T cells, found more than 100 million unique TCR beta sequences.

The study, taken as a whole, reports: High sensitivity and specificity were reportedly achieved when the classifier diagnosed cytomegalovirus status.

With respect to this clone: Its specificity is not known.

The CDR3 is made up of 15 amino acids. V was clipped by 0 bases and J by 0 bases, with 8 bases between them. Germline V gene sequence: CDR1 LNHNV, CDR2 YYDKDF (reference sequence). PCR employed 60 Vbeta and 13 Jbeta primers. Repertoires were generated with immunoSEQ multiplex PCR, while TCRdb's copy carries only in-frame clones and drops some. This table has fewer than 250,000 clones, roughly 80% appearing once. The rearrangement joins TRBV15 to TRBJ1-2; unclear D gene. This receptor was identified in a man aged 25-45 years in good health and CMV-seronegative. Specimen: PBMCs. The CDR3 sequence: CATSRDHNSNYGYTF. The CDR3 coding sequence is TGTGCCACCAGCAGAGATCACAATTCTAACTATGGCTACACCTTC. The variable domain in full, with the rest retrieved from reference TRBV15 and TRBJ1-2, is DAMVIQNPRYQVTQFGKPVTLSCSQTLNHNVMYWYQQKSSQAPKLLFHYYDKDFNNEADTPDNFQSRRPNTSFCFLDIRSPGLGDTAMYLCATSRDHNSNYGYTFGSGTRLTVV.